This TCR beta chain was found in a study of PD-1 blockade in classical Hodgkin lymphoma. Every patient relapsed after autologous stem cell transplantation, and brentuximab vedotin exposure varied. Comments on this clone: Antigen specificity is unknown.

Study-wide results and caveats: Newly diagnosed patients and complete responders had comparable diversity at baseline. TCR diversity rose significantly by C4D1 in CD4+ but not CD8+ cells. No one has yet defined what causes the repertoire differences, which may be disease activity or prior therapy.

Germline V lookup: CDR1 SQVTM, CDR2 ANQGSEA. There are 13 residues in the CDR3. Trimming left V 3 bases short and J 3 bases short, with 8 bases between. TCRdb's table, derived via immunoSEQ multiplex PCR, lists solely in-frame clones and lacks some. The table has 20,000 to 25,000 clones, roughly 72% seen once; the top ten hold 5.5% to 6.5%. The J gene is TRBJ2-2, the V gene TRBV29-1; D call uncertain. This TCR came from a human donor with classical Hodgkin lymphoma. This specimen was peripheral blood mononuclear cells (PBMCs), taken at baseline. CDR3 region: CSVDPKHTGELFF. In nucleotides, the CDR3 is TGCAGCGTTGATCCGAAACACACCGGGGAGCTGTTTTTT.